The rows below give T cell receptor beta chains drawn from one sample of a study of siplizumab effects on memory and regulatory T cells. TCRdb's copy holds only in-frame clones and misses some; the assay was immunoSEQ multiplex PCR. The table has 100,000 or so clones, 94% seen once. Source material: Tregs sorted from blood. The receptors here all came from a human donor in good health. Each CDR3 is given with its conserved first and last residue. The D gene is left open where the match is weak. Some rows have no size entry. The others give once, few or many, or a class for an expanded clone.

V gene	D gene	clone size	J gene	CDR3 protein	CDR3 DNA
TRBV18	.	.	TRBJ1-1	CASSPFSRGANTEAFF	TGTGCCAGCTCACCTTTCAGTAGGGGGGCGAACACTGAAGCTTTCTTT
TRBV21-1	.	.	TRBJ1-1	CASSKEGKNTEAFF	TGTGCCAGCAGCAAAGAGGGTAAGAACACTGAAGCTTTCTTT
TRBV14	.	.	TRBJ1-1	CASSQGLVQGWNTEAFF	TGTGCCAGCAGCCAAGGGTTGGTCCAGGGTTGGAACACTGAAGCTTTCTTT
TRBV18	TRBD1	.	TRBJ1-3	CASSQGQGLAGNTIYF	TGTGCCAGCTCACAAGGACAGGGGTTGGCTGGAAACACCATATATTTT
TRBV6-5	.	.	TRBJ1-5	CASSYSNNQPQHF	TGTGCCAGCAGTTACTCAAACAATCAGCCCCAGCATTTT
TRBV18	.	.	TRBJ1-6	CASSLKLTGGNSPLHF	TGTGCCAGCTCACTAAAATTGACAGGAGGCAATTCACCCCTCCACTTT
TRBV30	.	.	TRBJ1-4	CAWSPNGWGGEKLFF	TGTGCCTGGAGTCCAAACGGATGGGGGGGTGAAAAACTGTTTTTT
TRBV23-1	TRBD1	.	TRBJ2-3	CASSQGIGDRVPDTQYF	TGCGCCAGCAGTCAAGGTATAGGGGACAGGGTACCAGATACGCAGTATTTT
TRBV5-1	TRBD2	.	TRBJ2-2	CASEQGSGTAGELFF	TGCGCCAGCGAACAAGGGAGCGGGACTGCCGGGGAGCTGTTTTTT
TRBV7-9	.	.	TRBJ2-1	CASSLGQGLDNEQFF	TGTGCCAGCAGCTTAGGGCAGGGGCTAGACAATGAGCAGTTCTTC
TRBV29-1	.	.	TRBJ2-3	CSVELGPDTQYF	TGCAGCGTTGAATTGGGACCAGATACGCAGTATTTT
TRBV5-6	.	.	TRBJ2-7	CASSLLVSPSYEQYF	TGTGCCAGCAGCTTATTGGTATCCCCCTCCTACGAGCAGTACTTC
TRBV30	.	.	TRBJ2-2	CAWDPDKNTGELFF	TGTGCCTGGGACCCAGACAAGAACACCGGGGAGCTGTTTTTT
TRBV10-3	TRBD2	.	TRBJ2-3	CAIALAGGPSTDTQYF	TGTGCCATCGCCCTAGCGGGAGGGCCTAGCACAGATACGCAGTATTTT
TRBV5-4	TRBD2	.	TRBJ2-4	CASSLLAYGVKNIQYF	TGTGCCAGCAGCTTACTAGCGTATGGAGTCAAAAACATTCAGTACTTC
TRBV18	.	.	TRBJ2-7	CASSPHDSVVATWQYF	TGTGCCAGCTCACCTCACGACAGCGTTGTGGCCACTTGGCAGTACTTC
TRBV6-1	.	few	TRBJ1-5	CASRAGRINQPQHF	TGTGCCAGCAGAGCTGGACGGATCAATCAGCCCCAGCATTTT
TRBV18	TRBD1	.	TRBJ2-1	CASSRYRDREYNEQFF	TGTGCCAGCTCACGATACCGGGACAGGGAGTACAATGAGCAGTTCTTC
TRBV4-1	TRBD2	.	TRBJ2-1	CASSLDLAGNANEQFF	TGCGCCAGCAGCCTGGACCTAGCGGGCAACGCTAATGAGCAGTTCTTC
TRBV9	.	.	TRBJ2-5	CASSVVPGAGRETQYF	TGTGCCAGCAGCGTAGTCCCTGGAGCGGGCAGGGAGACCCAGTACTTC
TRBV29-1	TRBD1	.	TRBJ2-2	CSVGNRGLNTGELFF	TGCAGCGTTGGGAACAGGGGGCTGAACACCGGGGAGCTGTTTTTT
TRBV15	.	.	TRBJ2-7	CATSRDLGNYEQYF	TGTGCCACCAGCAGAGATCTAGGGAACTACGAGCAGTACTTC
TRBV18	.	.	TRBJ1-1	CASSPGSRVSYTEAFF	TGTGCCAGCTCACCCGGGAGTAGAGTCTCGTACACTGAAGCTTTCTTT
TRBV7-9	TRBD1	.	TRBJ2-7	CASSSRGSGTGAYEQYF	TGTGCCAGCAGCTCACGTGGGAGTGGGACAGGGGCCTACGAGCAGTACTTC
TRBV19	.	.	TRBJ2-3	CASLSTGEGTDTQYF	TGTGCCAGTTTATCGACGGGAGAGGGCACAGATACGCAGTATTTT
TRBV5-1	.	.	TRBJ1-1	CASSLDVGVATEAFF	TGCGCCAGCAGCTTGGACGTAGGGGTGGCCACTGAAGCTTTCTTT
TRBV5-1	.	.	TRBJ1-4	CASRAGTFNEKLFF	TGCGCCAGCAGGGCCGGGACATTTAATGAAAAACTGTTTTTT
TRBV15	.	.	TRBJ1-2	CATSVGRGGYTF	TGTGCCACCAGCGTGGGGCGGGGTGGCTACACCTTC
TRBV27	.	.	TRBJ1-6	CASSFAGSPLHF	TGTGCCAGCAGTTTTGCAGGTTCACCCCTCCACTTT
TRBV5-1	.	.	TRBJ2-7	CASSSAGSYEQYF	TGCGCCAGCAGCTCGGCCGGGAGCTACGAGCAGTACTTC
TRBV5-1	.	.	TRBJ1-2	CASSLGQQYGYTF	TGCGCCAGCAGCTTGGGACAGCAGTATGGCTACACCTTC
TRBV5-1	TRBD1	.	TRBJ1-4	CASSGGQGGLDEKLFF	TGCGCCAGCAGCGGTGGACAGGGCGGATTGGATGAAAAACTGTTTTTT
TRBV29-1	.	.	TRBJ2-3	CSAGARGTDTQYF	TGCAGCGCCGGGGCCCGGGGCACAGATACGCAGTATTTT
TRBV28	TRBD1	.	TRBJ1-5	CASGGTGGVRPQHF	TGTGCCAGCGGAGGTACAGGGGGGGTAAGGCCCCAGCATTTT
TRBV6-1	.	.	TRBJ2-7	CACRDLLGEQYF	TGTGCTTGCCGGGACCTCCTTGGCGAGCAGTACTTC
TRBV29-1	.	.	TRBJ1-4	CSVRPSSNEKLFF	TGCAGCGTTAGACCGAGCAGTAATGAAAAACTGTTTTTT
TRBV27	TRBD1	.	TRBJ1-5	CASRDRGQPQHF	TGTGCCAGCAGAGACAGGGGTCAGCCCCAGCATTTT
TRBV14	.	.	TRBJ1-2	CASSQDLQAYGYTF	TGTGCCAGCAGCCAAGATCTCCAGGCGTATGGCTACACCTTC
TRBV9	.	.	TRBJ2-7	CASSVEGGPYEQYF	TGTGCCAGCAGCGTAGAAGGCGGGCCCTACGAGCAGTACTTC
TRBV23-1	.	.	TRBJ1-5	CASSQSAVGDQPQHF	TGCGCCAGCAGTCAATCGGCTGTCGGCGATCAGCCCCAGCATTTT
TRBV18	.	.	TRBJ2-1	CASSPREREQFF	TGTGCCAGCTCCCCGAGGGAGCGTGAGCAGTTCTTC
TRBV6-5	.	.	TRBJ2-3	CASSYAPSSPDTQYF	TGTGCCAGCAGTTACGCCCCAAGCAGCCCAGATACGCAGTATTTT
TRBV13	TRBD2	.	TRBJ2-1	CASSSPFLAGAIWSSYNEQFF	TGTGCCAGCAGCTCCCCTTTTTTAGCGGGAGCCATATGGAGCTCCTACAATGAGCAGTTCTTC
TRBV5-1	.	.	TRBJ1-6	CASSLNRVNSPLHF	TGCGCCAGCAGCTTAAACAGGGTCAATTCACCCCTCCACTTT
TRBV6-1	.	once	TRBJ1-4	CASSEVWRGTSTNEKLFF	TGTGCCAGCAGTGAAGTCTGGAGGGGGACTTCAACTAATGAAAAACTGTTTTTT
TRBV5-1	TRBD1	.	TRBJ1-4	CASSLQGATNEKLFF	TGCGCCAGCAGCCTACAGGGGGCAACTAATGAAAAACTGTTTTTT
TRBV5-8	TRBD1	.	TRBJ1-5	CASSLRDRYSNQPQHF	TGTGCCAGCAGCCTTAGGGACAGGTATAGCAATCAGCCCCAGCATTTT
TRBV28	.	.	TRBJ2-7	CASSPPPSGDLSYEQYF	TGTGCCAGCAGTCCCCCCCCCTCGGGGGACCTCTCCTACGAGCAGTACTTC
TRBV4-2	TRBD2	.	TRBJ2-5	CASSQETSGRTQYF	TGTGCCAGCAGCCAAGAGACTAGCGGGAGGACCCAGTACTTC
TRBV28	TRBD2	.	TRBJ2-5	CASSFWRGKAGFQETQYF	TGTGCCAGCAGTTTCTGGAGAGGAAAAGCGGGGTTCCAAGAGACCCAGTACTTC
TRBV18	.	once	TRBJ1-2	CASEINPGTGRSGYTF	TGTGCCAGTGAAATAAACCCCGGGACCGGAAGGAGTGGCTACACCTTC
TRBV7-8	.	.	TRBJ2-7	CASSLVTFGSYEQYF	TGTGCCAGCAGCTTAGTGACATTCGGATCCTACGAGCAGTACTTC
TRBV5-6	.	.	TRBJ2-5	CASSFGGETQYF	TGTGCCAGCAGCTTCGGCGGAGAGACCCAGTACTTC